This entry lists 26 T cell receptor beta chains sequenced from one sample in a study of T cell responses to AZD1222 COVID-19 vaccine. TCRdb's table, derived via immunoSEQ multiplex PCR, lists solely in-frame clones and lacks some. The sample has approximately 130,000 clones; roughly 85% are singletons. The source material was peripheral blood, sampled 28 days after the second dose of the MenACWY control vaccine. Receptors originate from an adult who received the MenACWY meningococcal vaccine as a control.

The CDR3 DNA follows: TGTGCCAGCAGTTTACAGGGGACATACGAGCAGTACTTC. Translation: CASSLQGTYEQYF. The chain employs TRBV27 and TRBJ2-7, with a weak D call TRBD1 (6 bases). Germline V gene sequence: CDR1 MNHEY, CDR2 SMNVEV (reference sequence). The CDR3 length is 13 residues. Trimming removed 2 bases from V and 4 bases from J, with 9 bases in between.

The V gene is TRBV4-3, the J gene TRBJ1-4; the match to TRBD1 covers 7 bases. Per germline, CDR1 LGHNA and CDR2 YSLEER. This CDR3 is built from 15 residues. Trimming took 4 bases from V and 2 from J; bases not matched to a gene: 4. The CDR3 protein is CASSLTTGTNEKLFF. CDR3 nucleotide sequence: TGCGCCAGCAGCCTAACGACAGGGACTAATGAAAAACTGTTTTTT.

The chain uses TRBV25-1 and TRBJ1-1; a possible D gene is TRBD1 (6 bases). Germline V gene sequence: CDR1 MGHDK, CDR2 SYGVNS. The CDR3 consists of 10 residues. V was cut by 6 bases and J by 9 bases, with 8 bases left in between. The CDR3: CASRGGQAFF. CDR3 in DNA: TGTGCCAGCAGGGGGGGCCAAGCTTTCTTT.

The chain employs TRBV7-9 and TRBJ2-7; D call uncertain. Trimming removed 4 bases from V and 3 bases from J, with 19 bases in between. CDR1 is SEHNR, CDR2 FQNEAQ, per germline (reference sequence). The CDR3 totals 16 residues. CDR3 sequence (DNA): TGTGCCAGCAGCTCCACCGCCAGGACCAACATCTACGAGCAGTACTTC. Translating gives CASSSTARTNIYEQYF.

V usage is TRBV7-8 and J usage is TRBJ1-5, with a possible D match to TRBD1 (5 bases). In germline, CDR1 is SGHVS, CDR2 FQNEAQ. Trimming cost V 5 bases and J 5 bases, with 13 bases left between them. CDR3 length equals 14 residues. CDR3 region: CASSRNLGDQPQHF. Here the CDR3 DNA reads TGTGCCAGCAGCCGTAACCTGGGGGATCAGCCCCAGCATTTT.

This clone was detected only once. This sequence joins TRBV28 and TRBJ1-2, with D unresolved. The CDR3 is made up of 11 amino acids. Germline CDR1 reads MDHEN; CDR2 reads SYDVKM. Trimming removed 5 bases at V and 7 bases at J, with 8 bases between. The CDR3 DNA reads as TGTGCCAGCAGTCTCGAGCGTGGCTACACCTTC. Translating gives CASSLERGYTF.

The CDR3 here is CASSYNFQETQYF. CDR3 bases: TGTGCCAGCAGTTACAACTTCCAAGAGACCCAGTACTTC. The V and J genes are TRBV2 and TRBJ2-5, with unresolved D. The CDR3 consists of 13 residues. CDR1 and CDR2 (germline): SNHLY, FYNNEI. V dropped 5 bases and J dropped 1 base, with 8 bases sitting between them.

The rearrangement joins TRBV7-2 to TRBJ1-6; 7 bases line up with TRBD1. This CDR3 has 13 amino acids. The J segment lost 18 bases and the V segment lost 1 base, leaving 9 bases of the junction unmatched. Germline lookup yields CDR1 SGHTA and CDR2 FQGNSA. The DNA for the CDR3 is TGTGCCAGCAGCTTAGAACCCCGGGGACAGTCCCACTTT. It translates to CASSLEPRGQSHF.

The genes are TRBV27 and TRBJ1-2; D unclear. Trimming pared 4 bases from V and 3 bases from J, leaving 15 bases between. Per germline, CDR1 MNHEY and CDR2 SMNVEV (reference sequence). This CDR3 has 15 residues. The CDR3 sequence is CASSSTEAAYYGYTF. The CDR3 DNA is TGTGCCAGCAGTTCCACGGAAGCAGCCTACTATGGCTACACCTTC.

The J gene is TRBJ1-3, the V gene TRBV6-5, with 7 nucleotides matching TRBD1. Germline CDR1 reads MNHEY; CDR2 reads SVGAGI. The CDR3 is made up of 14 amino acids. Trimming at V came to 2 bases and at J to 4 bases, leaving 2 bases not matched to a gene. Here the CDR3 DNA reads TGTGCCAGCAGTTACAGGGGGCTCGGAAACACCATATATTTT. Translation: CASSYRGLGNTIYF.

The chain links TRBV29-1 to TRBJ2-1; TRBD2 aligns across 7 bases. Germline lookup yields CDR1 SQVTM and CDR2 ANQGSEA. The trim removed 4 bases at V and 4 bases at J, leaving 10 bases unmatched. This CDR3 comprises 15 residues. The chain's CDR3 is CSVVSLAPNYNEQFF. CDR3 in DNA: TGCAGCGTTGTTTCACTAGCGCCAAATTACAATGAGCAGTTCTTC.

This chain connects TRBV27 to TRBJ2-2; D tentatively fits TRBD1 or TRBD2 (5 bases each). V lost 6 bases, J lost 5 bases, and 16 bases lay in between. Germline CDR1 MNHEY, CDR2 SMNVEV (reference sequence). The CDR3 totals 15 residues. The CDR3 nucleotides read TGTGCCAGCAGGCCCAGCAGGGAGAGGACCGGGGAGCTGTTTTTT. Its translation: CASRPSRERTGELFF.

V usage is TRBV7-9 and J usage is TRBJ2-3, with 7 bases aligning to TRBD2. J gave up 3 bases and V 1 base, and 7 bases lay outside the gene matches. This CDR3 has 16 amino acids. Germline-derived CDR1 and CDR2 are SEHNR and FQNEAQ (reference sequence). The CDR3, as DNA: TGTGCCAGCAGCTTAGAAGGGTGGGGAGGGACAGATACGCAGTATTTT. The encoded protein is CASSLEGWGGTDTQYF.

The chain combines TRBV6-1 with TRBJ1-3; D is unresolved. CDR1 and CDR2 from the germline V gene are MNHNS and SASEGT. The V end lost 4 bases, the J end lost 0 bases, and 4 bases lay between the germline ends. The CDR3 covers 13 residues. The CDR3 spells CASSAASGNTIYF. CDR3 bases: TGTGCCAGCAGTGCAGCCTCTGGAAACACCATATATTTT.

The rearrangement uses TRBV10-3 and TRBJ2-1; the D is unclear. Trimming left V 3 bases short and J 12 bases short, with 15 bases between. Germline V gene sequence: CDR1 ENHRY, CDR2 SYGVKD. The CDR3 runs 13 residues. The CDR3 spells CAISDLMGSWQFF. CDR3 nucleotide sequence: TGTGCCATCAGTGATTTGATGGGGTCATGGCAGTTCTTC.

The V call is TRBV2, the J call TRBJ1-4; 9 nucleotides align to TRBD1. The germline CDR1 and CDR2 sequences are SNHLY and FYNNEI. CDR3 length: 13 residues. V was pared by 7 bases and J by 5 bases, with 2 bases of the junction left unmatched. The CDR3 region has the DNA TGTGCCAGCACCGGACAGGGGAATGAAAAACTGTTTTTT. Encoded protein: CASTGQGNEKLFF.

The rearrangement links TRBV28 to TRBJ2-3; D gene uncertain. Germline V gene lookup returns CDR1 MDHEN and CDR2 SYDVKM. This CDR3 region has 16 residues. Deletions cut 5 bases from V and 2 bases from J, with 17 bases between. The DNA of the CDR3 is TGTGCCAGCAGTCCCCGAGGCTCCCGAGTCACAGATACGCAGTATTTT. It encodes CASSPRGSRVTDTQYF.

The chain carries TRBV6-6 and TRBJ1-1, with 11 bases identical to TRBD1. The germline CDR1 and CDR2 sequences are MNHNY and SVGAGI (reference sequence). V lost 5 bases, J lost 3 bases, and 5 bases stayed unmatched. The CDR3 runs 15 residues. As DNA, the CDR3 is TGTGCCAGCAGTGCAACGGGACAGGGGGACACTGAAGCTTTCTTT. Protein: CASSATGQGDTEAFF.

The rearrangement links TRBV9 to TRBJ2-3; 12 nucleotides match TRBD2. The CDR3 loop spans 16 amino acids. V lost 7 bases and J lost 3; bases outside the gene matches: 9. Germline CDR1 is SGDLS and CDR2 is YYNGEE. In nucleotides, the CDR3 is TGTGCCAGCGGGCCTAGCGGGAGGGCCCGTACAGATACGCAGTATTTT. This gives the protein CASGPSGRARTDTQYF.

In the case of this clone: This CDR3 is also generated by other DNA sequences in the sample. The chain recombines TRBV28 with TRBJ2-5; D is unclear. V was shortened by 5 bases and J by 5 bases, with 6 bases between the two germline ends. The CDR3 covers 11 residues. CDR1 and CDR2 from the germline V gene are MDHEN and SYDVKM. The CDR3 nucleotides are TGTGCCAGCAGTCTTCGCGAGACCCAGTACTTC. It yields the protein CASSLRETQYF. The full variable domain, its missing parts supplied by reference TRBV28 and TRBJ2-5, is DVKVTQSSRYLVKRTGEKVFLECVQDMDHENMFWYRQDPGLGLRLIYFSYDVKMKEKGDIPEGYSVSREKKERFSLILESASTNQTSMYLCASSLRETQYFGPGTRLLVL.

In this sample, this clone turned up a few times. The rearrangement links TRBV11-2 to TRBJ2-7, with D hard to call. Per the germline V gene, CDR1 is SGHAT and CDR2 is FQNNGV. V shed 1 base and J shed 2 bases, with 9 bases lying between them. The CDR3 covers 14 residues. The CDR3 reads CASSLGGFTYEQYF. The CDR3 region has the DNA TGTGCCAGCAGCTTAGGTGGCTTTACCTACGAGCAGTACTTC.

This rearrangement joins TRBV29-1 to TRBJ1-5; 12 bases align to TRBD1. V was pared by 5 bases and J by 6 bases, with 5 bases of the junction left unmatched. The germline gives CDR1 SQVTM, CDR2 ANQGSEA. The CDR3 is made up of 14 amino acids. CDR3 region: CSVLGTGGGQPQHF. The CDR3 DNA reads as TGCAGCGTTCTCGGGACAGGGGGCGGTCAGCCCCAGCATTTT.

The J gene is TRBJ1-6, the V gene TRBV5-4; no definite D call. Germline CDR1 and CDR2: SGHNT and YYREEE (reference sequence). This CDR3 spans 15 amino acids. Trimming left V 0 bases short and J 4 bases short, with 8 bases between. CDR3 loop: CASSLDSNYNSPLHF. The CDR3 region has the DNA TGTGCCAGCAGCTTGGACAGTAATTATAATTCACCCCTCCACTTT.

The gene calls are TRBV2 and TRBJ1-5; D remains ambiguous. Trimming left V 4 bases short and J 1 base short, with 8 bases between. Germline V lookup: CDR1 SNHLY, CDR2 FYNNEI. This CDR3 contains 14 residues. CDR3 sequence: CASSGGFSNQPQHF. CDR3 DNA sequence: TGTGCCAGCAGTGGTGGGTTCAGCAATCAGCCCCAGCATTTT.

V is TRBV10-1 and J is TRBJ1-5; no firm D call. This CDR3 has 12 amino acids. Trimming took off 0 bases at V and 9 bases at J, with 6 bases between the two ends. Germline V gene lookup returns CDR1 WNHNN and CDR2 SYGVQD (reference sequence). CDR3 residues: CASSESDRPQHF. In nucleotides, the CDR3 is TGCGCCAGCAGTGAGTCTGATCGGCCCCAGCATTTT.

The DNA for the CDR3 is TGTGCCAGCAGCGTTCAGACAGGGAAGAATGAAAAACTGTTTTTT. As protein: CASSVQTGKNEKLFF. The chain combines TRBV9 with TRBJ1-4, with 7 positions matching TRBD1. The V gene's germline CDR1 is SGDLS and CDR2 YYNGEE. The CDR3 has 15 amino acids. Losses at the gene ends were 2 bases for V and 5 bases for J; bases not matched to a gene: 6. Looking up the rest from reference TRBV9 and TRBJ1-4 gives the full variable domain: DSGVTQTPKHLITATGQRVTLRCSPRSGDLSVYWYQQSLDQGLQFLIQYYNGEERAKGNILERFSAQQFPDLHSELNLSSLELGDSALYFCASSVQTGKNEKLFFGSGTQLSVL.